The 20 T cell receptor beta chains below all came from one sample that was sequenced in a study of OX40 agonist ivuxolimab in advanced cancers. The repertoire was sequenced with immunoSEQ multiplex PCR; TCRdb's copy has only in-frame clones and lacks some. The top ten clones hold 0.19% of a sample with tens of thousands of clones, 85% to 90% of them seen once. Material: CD4+ or CD8+ T cells sorted from blood, obtained in a trial of the OX40 agonist ivuxolimab. The source is an adult with an advanced solid tumor such as melanoma, head and neck, liver or kidney cancer.

The chain employs TRBV18 and TRBJ1-1; unclear D gene. The CDR3 covers 16 residues. Germline CDR1 reads KGHSH; CDR2 reads LQKENI. Trimming shortened V by 1 base and J by 5 bases, and 17 bases separated the two germline ends. The CDR3 loop is CASSPLGIGGKTEAFF. CDR3 bases: TGTGCCAGCTCACCACTCGGAATCGGTGGGAAAACTGAAGCTTTCTTT.

DNA of the CDR3: TGTGCCAGCAGCCCATATGACGGGAATCAGCCCCAGCATTTT. This gives the protein CASSPYDGNQPQHF. The chain couples TRBV5-5 to TRBJ1-5, with D hard to call. CDR1 and CDR2 from the germline V gene are SGHKS and YYEKEE (reference sequence). The V and J ends lost 4 bases and 4 bases respectively, with 12 bases between them. The CDR3 totals 14 residues. The whole variable domain, remainder taken from reference TRBV5-5 and TRBJ1-5, is DAGVTQSPTHLIKTRGQQVTLRCSPISGHKSVSWYQQVLGQGPQFIFQYYEKEERGRGNFPDRFSARQFPNYSSELNVNALLLGDSALYLCASSPYDGNQPQHFGDGTRLSIL.

The CDR3 bases are TGTGCCAGCAGCCCTTCAGGCCTGGGGTATAGCAATCAGCCCCAGCATTTT. Protein: CASSPSGLGYSNQPQHF. This rearrangement joins TRBV28 to TRBJ1-5; the D is unclear. Between the trimmed V and J ends, which lost 6 bases and 0 bases, there was a span of 18 bases. The CDR3 has 17 residues. Germline assignment: CDR1 MDHEN and CDR2 SYDVKM.

The rearrangement joins TRBV7-2 to TRBJ1-2; D gene uncertain. CDR3 size: 12 residues. Germline values: CDR1 SGHTA, CDR2 FQGNSA. Trimming took off 7 bases at V and 7 bases at J, with 13 bases between the two ends. The CDR3 region is CASTVGWAGYTF. The CDR3 DNA reads TGTGCCAGCACTGTGGGATGGGCTGGCTACACCTTC.

This chain links TRBV7-3 with TRBJ2-2; TRBD1 aligns across 7 bases. This CDR3 is built from 16 residues. V shed 5 bases, J shed 1 base, and the junction held 7 bases outside the gene matches. The germline V gene encodes CDR1 SGHTA and CDR2 FQGTGA. This chain's CDR3 is CASSLLGTENTGELFF. As DNA, the CDR3 is TGTGCCAGCAGCCTCCTCGGGACAGAGAACACCGGGGAGCTGTTTTTT.

The chain recombines TRBV7-8 with TRBJ2-7; D is possibly TRBD2 (6 bases). The CDR3 runs to 15 residues. The V gene lost 4 bases and the J gene lost 3 bases, with 16 bases spanning the gap. Germline CDR1 SGHVS, CDR2 FQNEAQ. The CDR3 region has the DNA TGTGCCAGCAGCTACAGTTCAGCGGGCTTCTACGAGCAGTACGTC. Its protein is CASSYSSAGFYEQYV.

The chain couples TRBV7-8 to TRBJ2-5; TRBD1 or TRBD2 may be the D gene (5 bases each). Germline lookup yields CDR1 SGHVS and CDR2 FQNEAQ. The CDR3 length is 18 residues. V lost 7 bases to trimming and J lost 0 bases, with 24 bases between them. CDR3 protein: CASNRDTGTLGYQETQYF. CDR3 DNA sequence: TGTGCCAGCAACCGTGATACCGGGACCCTGGGGTACCAAGAGACCCAGTACTTC. Full variable domain (missing parts from reference TRBV7-8 and TRBJ2-5): GAGVSQSPRYKVAKRGQDVALRCDPISGHVSLFWYQQALGQGPEFLTYFQNEAQLDKSGLPSDRFFAERPEGSVSTLKIQRTQQEDSAVYLCASNRDTGTLGYQETQYFGPGTRLLVL.

The chain couples TRBV10-3 to TRBJ2-3, with 10 bases matching TRBD1. V was pared by 2 bases and J by 0 bases, with 8 bases of the junction left unmatched. Germline V gives CDR1 ENHRY, CDR2 SYGVKD. This CDR3 is 18 amino acids long. The CDR3 sequence is CAISEVTGGRGSTDTQYF. Written as DNA, the CDR3 is TGTGCCATCAGTGAGGTGACAGGGGGCAGAGGAAGCACAGATACGCAGTATTTT.

CDR3 region: CASSDPTGGFNEQFF. The CDR3 DNA is TGTGCCAGCAGTGACCCGACAGGGGGCTTCAATGAGCAGTTCTTC. The rearrangement uses TRBV2 and TRBJ2-1; TRBD1 matches 10 bases. V was clipped by 3 bases and J by 6 bases; unmatched bases: 5. The CDR3 is 15 amino acids. Germline-derived CDR1 and CDR2 are SNHLY and FYNNEI. The full variable domain, rest sourced from reference TRBV2 and TRBJ2-1, is EPEVTQTPSHQVTQMGQEVILRCVPISNHLYFYWYRQILGQKVEFLVSFYNNEISEKSEIFDDQFSVERPDGSNFTLKIRSTKLEDSAMYFCASSDPTGGFNEQFFGPGTRLTVL.

This clone occurred a few times. The chain has TRBV7-8 and TRBJ1-6; D gene unclear. The CDR3 has 15 amino acids. The V gene lost 4 bases and the J gene lost 6 bases, with 13 bases spanning the gap. From germline, CDR1 is SGHVS and CDR2 FQNEAQ. The CDR3 sequence: CASSSRSARNSPLHF. CDR3 bases: TGTGCCAGCAGCTCCCGCAGCGCTCGTAATTCACCCCTCCACTTT.

The chain has TRBV30 and TRBJ2-3, with TRBD1 identical over 8 bases. The CDR3 runs 14 residues. With V trimmed by 7 bases and J by 7 bases, 13 bases remained unmatched. Per the germline V gene, CDR1 is GTSNPN and CDR2 is SVGIG (reference sequence). CDR3 region: CASRTDRAQYTQYF. CDR3 nucleotides: TGTGCCTCTCGCACGGACAGGGCCCAGTATACGCAGTATTTT. Full variable domain (remainder filled in from reference TRBV30 and TRBJ2-3): SQTIHQWPATLVQPVGSPLSLECTVEGTSNPNLYWYRQAAGRGLQLLFYSVGIGQISSEVPQNLSASRPQDRQFILSSKKLLLSDSGFYLCASRTDRAQYTQYFGPGTRLTVL.

The chain joins TRBV9 to TRBJ2-5, with D tentatively TRBD1 or TRBD2 (5 bases each). CDR1 and CDR2 (germline): SGDLS, YYNGEE. This CDR3 is built from 17 residues. Trimming left V 0 bases short and J 2 bases short, with 17 bases between. In DNA form, the CDR3 reads TGTGCCAGCAGCGTAGCCCCTCCGGGTGGGGGTCAAGAGACCCAGTACTTC. Translated, it gives CASSVAPPGGGQETQYF.

The V call is TRBV9, the J call TRBJ1-2; D unresolved. Germline CDR1 reads SGDLS; CDR2 reads YYNGEE. This CDR3 is built from 16 residues. Trimming stripped 4 bases from V and 2 bases from J, with 18 bases between. Here the CDR3 reads CASSNPKEGRNYGYTF. The CDR3 coding sequence is TGTGCCAGCAGCAATCCCAAGGAGGGCAGGAACTATGGCTACACCTTC.

This rearrangement joins TRBV29-1 to TRBJ1-1, with 9 bases aligning to TRBD1. The germline V gene has CDR1 SQVTM and CDR2 ANQGSEA. The CDR3 sequence is 14 residues long. J lost 1 base, V lost 6 bases, and 6 bases had no gene match. CDR3 sequence (DNA): TGCAGCGTGCGACCGACAGGGGGGAACACTGAAGCTTTCTTT. Translated, it gives CSVRPTGGNTEAFF.

The V call is TRBV30, the J call TRBJ2-1; 10 bases match TRBD2. Per germline, CDR1 GTSNPN and CDR2 SVGIG (reference sequence). The CDR3 is 18 residues long. The trim removed 0 bases at V and 5 bases at J, leaving 13 bases unmatched. DNA for the CDR3: TGTGCCTGGAGTGTACATGCTTACGGACTAGCGGCTAACAATGAGCAGTTCTTC. It specifies CAWSVHAYGLAANNEQFF.

This chain joins TRBV21-1 and TRBJ2-4. TRBV21-1 is a pseudogene segment. This CDR3 contains 16 residues. This chain's CDR3 is CASSKAGVHSKNIQYF. CDR3 coding DNA: TGTGCCAGCAGCAAAGCAGGTGTACATTCCAAAAACATTCAGTACTTC.

The V call is TRBV7-9, the J call TRBJ2-7; 11 bases match TRBD1. The germline gives CDR1 SEHNR, CDR2 FQNEAQ (reference sequence). This CDR3 has 13 residues. The trim removed 10 bases at V and 0 bases at J, leaving 2 bases unmatched. The CDR3 loop is CATGTGGSYEQYF. For the CDR3, the DNA is TGTGCCACCGGGACAGGGGGCTCCTACGAGCAGTACTTC.

This chain connects TRBV4-1 to TRBJ1-4; 7 positions match TRBD1. Germline CDR1 is MGHRA and CDR2 is YSYEKL. The CDR3 extends over 19 amino acids. V trimming: 6 bases; J trimming: 3 bases; junction bases outside the gene matches: 19. Here the CDR3 reads CASRQLDLTGKAANEKLFF. The CDR3 nucleotides read TGCGCCAGCAGGCAATTAGATTTGACAGGGAAAGCGGCTAATGAAAAACTGTTTTTT.

The chain is built from TRBV6-1 and TRBJ1-1, with D unresolved. Germline V lookup: CDR1 MNHNS, CDR2 SASEGT. V dropped 7 bases and J dropped 10 bases, with 22 bases sitting between them. The CDR3 extends over 14 amino acids. Written as DNA, the CDR3 is TGTGCCAGCAATAAATGGACGGACCCCATAAGAGCTTTCTTT. This codes for CASNKWTDPIRAFF.

This chain links TRBV6-5 with TRBJ2-7; D unresolved. Germline V gene data show CDR1 as MNHEY and CDR2 as SVGAGI. This CDR3 has 15 residues. V was shortened by 6 bases and J by 2 bases, with 17 bases between the two germline ends. The chain's CDR3 is CASSLTWAATYEQYF. CDR3 nucleotides: TGTGCCAGCAGCCTTACATGGGCAGCTACCTACGAGCAGTACTTC.